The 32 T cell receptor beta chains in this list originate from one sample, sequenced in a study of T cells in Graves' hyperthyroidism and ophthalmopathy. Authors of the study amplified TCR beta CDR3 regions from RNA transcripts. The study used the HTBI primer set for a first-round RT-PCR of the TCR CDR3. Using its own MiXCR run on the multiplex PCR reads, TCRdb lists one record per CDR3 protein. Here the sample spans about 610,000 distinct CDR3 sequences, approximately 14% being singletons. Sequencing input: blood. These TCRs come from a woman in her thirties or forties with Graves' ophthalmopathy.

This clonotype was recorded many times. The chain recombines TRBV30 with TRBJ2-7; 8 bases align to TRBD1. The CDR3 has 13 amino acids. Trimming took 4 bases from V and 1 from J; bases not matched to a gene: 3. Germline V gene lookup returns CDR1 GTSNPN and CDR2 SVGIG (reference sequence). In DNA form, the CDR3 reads TGTGCCTGGATCCGGACAGGGTCCTACGAGCAGTACTTC. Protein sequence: CAWIRTGSYEQYF.

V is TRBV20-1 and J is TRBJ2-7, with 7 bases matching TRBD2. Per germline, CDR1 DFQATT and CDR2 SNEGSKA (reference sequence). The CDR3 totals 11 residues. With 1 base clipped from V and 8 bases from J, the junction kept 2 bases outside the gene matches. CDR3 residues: CSARGGGKQYF. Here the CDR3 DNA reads TGCAGTGCTAGAGGGGGGGGGAAGCAGTACTTC.

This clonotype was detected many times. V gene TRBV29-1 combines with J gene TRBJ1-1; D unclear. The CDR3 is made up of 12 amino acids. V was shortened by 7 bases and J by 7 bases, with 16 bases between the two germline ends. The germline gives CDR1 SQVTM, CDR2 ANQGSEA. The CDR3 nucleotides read TGCAGCGGGGATCGACAAGGCCGTGAAGCTTTCTTT. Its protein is CSGDRQGREAFF.

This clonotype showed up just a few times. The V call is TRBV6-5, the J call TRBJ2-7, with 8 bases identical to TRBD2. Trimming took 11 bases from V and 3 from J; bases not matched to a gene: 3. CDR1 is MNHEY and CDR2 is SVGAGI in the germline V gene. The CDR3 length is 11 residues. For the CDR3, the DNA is TGTGCCGCAGCGGGAGTCTACGAGCAGTACTTC. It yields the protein CAAAGVYEQYF.

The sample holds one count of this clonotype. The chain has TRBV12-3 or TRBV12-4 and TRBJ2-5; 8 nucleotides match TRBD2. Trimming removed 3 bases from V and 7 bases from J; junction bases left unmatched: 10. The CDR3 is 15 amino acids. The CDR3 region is CASSFISGGLGTQYF. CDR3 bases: TGTGCCAGCAGTTTTATTTCGGGAGGGTTGGGGACCCAGTACTTC.

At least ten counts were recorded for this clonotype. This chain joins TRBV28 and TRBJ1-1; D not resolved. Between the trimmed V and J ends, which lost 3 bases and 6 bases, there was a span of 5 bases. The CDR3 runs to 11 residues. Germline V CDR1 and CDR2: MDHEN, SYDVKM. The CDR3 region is CASSFRAEAFF. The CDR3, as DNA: TGTGCCAGCAGTTTTCGGGCTGAAGCTTTCTTT.

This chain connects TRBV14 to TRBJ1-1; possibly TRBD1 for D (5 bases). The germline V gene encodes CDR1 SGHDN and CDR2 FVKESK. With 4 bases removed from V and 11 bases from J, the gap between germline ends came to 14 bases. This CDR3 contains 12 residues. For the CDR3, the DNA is TGTGCCAGCAGCCCTGGACAATCCGCGGCTTTCTTT. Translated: CASSPGQSAAFF.

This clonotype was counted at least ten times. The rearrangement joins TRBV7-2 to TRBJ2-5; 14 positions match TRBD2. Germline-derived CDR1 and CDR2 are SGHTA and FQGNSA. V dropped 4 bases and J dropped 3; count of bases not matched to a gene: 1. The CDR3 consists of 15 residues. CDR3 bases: TGTGCCAGCAGCTCGACTAGCGGGAGGGAAGAGACCCAGTACTTC. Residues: CASSSTSGREETQYF.

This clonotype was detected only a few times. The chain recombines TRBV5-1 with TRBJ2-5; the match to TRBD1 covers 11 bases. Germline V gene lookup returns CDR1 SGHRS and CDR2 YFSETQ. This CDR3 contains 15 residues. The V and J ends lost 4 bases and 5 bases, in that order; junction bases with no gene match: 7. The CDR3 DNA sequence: TGCGCCAGCAGCCTACCGGGACAGGGGGGGGAGACCCAGTACTTC. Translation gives CASSLPGQGGETQYF.

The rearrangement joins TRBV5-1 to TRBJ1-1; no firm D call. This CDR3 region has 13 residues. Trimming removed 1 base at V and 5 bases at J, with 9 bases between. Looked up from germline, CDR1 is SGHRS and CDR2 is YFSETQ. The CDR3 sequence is CASSLNVGTEAFF. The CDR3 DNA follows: TGCGCCAGCAGCTTGAACGTAGGTACTGAAGCTTTCTTT.

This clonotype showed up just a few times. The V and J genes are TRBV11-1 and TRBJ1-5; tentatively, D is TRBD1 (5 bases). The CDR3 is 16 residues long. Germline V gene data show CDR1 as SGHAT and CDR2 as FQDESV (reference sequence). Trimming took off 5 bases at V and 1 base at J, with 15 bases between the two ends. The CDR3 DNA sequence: TGTGCCAGCAGCCCCAGGTGGGGCAAGAGCAATCAGCCCCAGCATTTT. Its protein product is CASSPRWGKSNQPQHF. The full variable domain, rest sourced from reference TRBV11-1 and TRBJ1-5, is EAEVAQSPRYKITEKSQAVAFWCDPISGHATLYWYRQILGQGPELLVQFQDESVVDDSQLPKDRFSAERLKGVDSTLKIQPAELGDSAMYLCASSPRWGKSNQPQHFGDGTRLSIL.

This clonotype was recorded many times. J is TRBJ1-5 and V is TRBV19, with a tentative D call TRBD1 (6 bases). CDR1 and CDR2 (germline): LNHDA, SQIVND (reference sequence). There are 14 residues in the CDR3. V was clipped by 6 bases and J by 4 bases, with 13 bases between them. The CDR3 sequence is CASRTGFLNQPQHF. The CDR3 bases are TGTGCCAGTAGGACAGGCTTTTTGAATCAGCCCCAGCATTTT.

The CDR3 coding sequence is TGTGCCAGCAGCGTGGGACACTCAGGCAATCAGCCCCAGCATTTT. This translates into CASSVGHSGNQPQHF. The rearrangement uses TRBV9 and TRBJ1-5, with a possible D match to TRBD1 (6 bases). The V gene's germline CDR1 is SGDLS and CDR2 YYNGEE. The CDR3 is made up of 15 amino acids. Trimming took 2 bases from V and 2 from J, leaving 11 bases between them.

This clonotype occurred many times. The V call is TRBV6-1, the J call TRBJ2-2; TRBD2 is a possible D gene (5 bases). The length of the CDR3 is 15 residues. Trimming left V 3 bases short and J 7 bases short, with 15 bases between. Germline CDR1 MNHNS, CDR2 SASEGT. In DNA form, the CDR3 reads TGTGCCAGCAGTGATCCCCGGACCCGGGGCGGGGAGCTGTTTTTT. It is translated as CASSDPRTRGGELFF.

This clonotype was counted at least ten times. In nucleotides, the CDR3 is TGCAGTGCGGGGAATAATGGAAACACCATATATTTT. It is translated as CSAGNNGNTIYF. This rearrangement joins TRBV20-1 to TRBJ1-3; D gene ambiguous. V shed 6 bases and J shed 3 bases, with 9 bases lying between them. The CDR3 covers 12 residues. CDR1 and CDR2 (germline): DFQATT, SNEGSKA (reference sequence).

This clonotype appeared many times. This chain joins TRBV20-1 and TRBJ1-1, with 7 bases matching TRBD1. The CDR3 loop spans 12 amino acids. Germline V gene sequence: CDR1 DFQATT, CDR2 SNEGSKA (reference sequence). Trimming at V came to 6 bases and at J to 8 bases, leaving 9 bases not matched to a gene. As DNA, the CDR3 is TGCAGTGCGACCGGGACAGACCCCGAAGCTTTCTTT. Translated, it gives CSATGTDPEAFF.

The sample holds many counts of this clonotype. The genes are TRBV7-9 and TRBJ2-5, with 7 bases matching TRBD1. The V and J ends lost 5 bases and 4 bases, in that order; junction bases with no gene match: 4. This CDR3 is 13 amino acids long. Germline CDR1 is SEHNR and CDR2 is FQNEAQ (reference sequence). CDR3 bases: TGTGCCAGCAGCCCAGGGGGTAGAGAGACCCAGTACTTC. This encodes CASSPGGRETQYF.

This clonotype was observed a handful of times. The CDR3 DNA reads as TGCAGCGTTGATTTCGGGAGCAATCAGCCCCAGCATTTT. The encoded protein is CSVDFGSNQPQHF. The chain carries TRBV29-1 and TRBJ1-5, with D uncertain. Trimming cost V 3 bases and J 1 base, with 7 bases left between them. The germline V gene encodes CDR1 SQVTM and CDR2 ANQGSEA. The CDR3 is 13 residues long.

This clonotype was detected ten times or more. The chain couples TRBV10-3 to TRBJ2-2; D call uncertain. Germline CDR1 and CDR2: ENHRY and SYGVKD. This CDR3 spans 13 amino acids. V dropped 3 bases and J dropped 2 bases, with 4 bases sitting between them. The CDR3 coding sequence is TGTGCCATCAGTGACCAAAACACCGGGGAGCTGTTTTTT. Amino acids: CAISDQNTGELFF.

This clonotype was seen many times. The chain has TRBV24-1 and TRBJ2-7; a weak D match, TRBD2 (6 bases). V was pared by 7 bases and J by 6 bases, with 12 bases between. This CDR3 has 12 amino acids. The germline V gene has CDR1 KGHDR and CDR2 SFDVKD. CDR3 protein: CATREPGGEQYF. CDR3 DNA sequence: TGTGCCACCAGAGAACCCGGGGGCGAGCAGTACTTC.

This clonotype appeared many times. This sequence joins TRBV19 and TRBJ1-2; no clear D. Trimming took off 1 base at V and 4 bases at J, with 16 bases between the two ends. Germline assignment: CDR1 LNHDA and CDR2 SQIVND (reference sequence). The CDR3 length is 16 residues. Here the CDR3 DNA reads TGTGCCAGTAGTATAGTTCCCGGGGAGGTGTTCTATGGCTACACCTTC. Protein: CASSIVPGEVFYGYTF.

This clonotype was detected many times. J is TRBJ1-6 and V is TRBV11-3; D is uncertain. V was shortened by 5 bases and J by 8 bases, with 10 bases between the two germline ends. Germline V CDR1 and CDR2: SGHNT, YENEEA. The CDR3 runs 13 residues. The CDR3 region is CASSLQTDSPLHF. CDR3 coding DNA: TGTGCCAGCAGCCTACAGACTGATTCACCCCTCCACTTT.

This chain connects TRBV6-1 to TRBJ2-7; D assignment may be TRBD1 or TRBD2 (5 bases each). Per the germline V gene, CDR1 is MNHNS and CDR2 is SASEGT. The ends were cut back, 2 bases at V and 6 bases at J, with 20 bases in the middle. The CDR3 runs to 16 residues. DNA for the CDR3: TGTGCCAGCAGTGAATGGGGAAGAGGGTCTCAGGGCGAGCAGTACTTC. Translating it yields CASSEWGRGSQGEQYF.

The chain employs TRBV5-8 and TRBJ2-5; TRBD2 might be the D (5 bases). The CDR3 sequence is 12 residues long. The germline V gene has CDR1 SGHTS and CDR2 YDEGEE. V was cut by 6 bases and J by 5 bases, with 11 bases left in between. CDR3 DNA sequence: TGTGCCAGCAAGGAGGTCCACGAGACCCAGTACTTC. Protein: CASKEVHETQYF. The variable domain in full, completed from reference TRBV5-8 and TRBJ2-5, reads EAGVTQSPTHLIKTRGQQATLRCSPISGHTSVYWYQQALGLGLQFLLWYDEGEERNRGNFPPRFSGRQFPNYSSELNVNALELEDSALYLCASKEVHETQYFGPGTRLLVL.

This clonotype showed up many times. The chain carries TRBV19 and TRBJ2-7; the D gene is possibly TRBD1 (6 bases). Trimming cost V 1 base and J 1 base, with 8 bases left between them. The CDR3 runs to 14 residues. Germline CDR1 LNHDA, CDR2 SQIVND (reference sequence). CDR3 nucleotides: TGTGCCAGTAGTATAGGACAGGAGTCCTACGAGCAGTACTTC. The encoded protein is CASSIGQESYEQYF.

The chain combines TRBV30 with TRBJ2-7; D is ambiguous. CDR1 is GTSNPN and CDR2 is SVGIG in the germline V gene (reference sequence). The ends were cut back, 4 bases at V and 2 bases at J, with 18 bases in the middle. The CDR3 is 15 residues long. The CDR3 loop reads CAWTPRGQATYEQYF. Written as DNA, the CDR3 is TGTGCCTGGACCCCACGTGGGCAGGCGACCTACGAGCAGTACTTC.

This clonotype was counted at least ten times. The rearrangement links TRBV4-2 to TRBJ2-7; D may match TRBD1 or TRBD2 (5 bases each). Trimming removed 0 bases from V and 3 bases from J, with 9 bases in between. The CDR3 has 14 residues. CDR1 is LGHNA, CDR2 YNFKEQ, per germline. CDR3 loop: CASSQEGAGYEQYF. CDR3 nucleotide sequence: TGTGCCAGCAGCCAAGAAGGGGCGGGCTACGAGCAGTACTTC.

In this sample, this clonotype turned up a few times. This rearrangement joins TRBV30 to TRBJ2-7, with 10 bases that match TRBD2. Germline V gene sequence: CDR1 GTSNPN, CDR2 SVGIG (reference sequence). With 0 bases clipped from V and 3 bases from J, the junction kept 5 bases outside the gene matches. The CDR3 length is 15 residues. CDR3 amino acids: CAWSVLLAGDYEQYF. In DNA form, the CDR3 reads TGTGCCTGGAGTGTCCTTCTAGCGGGAGACTACGAGCAGTACTTC.

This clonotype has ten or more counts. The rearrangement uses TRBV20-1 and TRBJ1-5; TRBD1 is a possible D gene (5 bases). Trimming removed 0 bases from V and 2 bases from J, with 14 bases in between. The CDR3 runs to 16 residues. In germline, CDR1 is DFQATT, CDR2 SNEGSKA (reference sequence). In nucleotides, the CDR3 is TGCAGTGCTAGAGATATGAGGGGCAGGGGCAATCAGCCCCAGCATTTT. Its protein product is CSARDMRGRGNQPQHF.

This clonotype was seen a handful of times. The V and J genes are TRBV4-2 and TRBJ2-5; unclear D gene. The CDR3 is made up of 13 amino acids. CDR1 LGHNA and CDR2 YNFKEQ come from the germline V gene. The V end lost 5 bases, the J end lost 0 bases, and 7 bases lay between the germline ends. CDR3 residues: CASSTRDQETQYF. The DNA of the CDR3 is TGTGCCAGCAGCACCCGGGACCAAGAGACCCAGTACTTC.

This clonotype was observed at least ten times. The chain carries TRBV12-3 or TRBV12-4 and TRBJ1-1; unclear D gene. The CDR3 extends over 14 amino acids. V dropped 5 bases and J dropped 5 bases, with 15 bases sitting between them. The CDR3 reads CASSRDGIRTEAFF. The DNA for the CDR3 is TGTGCCAGCAGTCGGGATGGAATTCGGACTGAAGCTTTCTTT.

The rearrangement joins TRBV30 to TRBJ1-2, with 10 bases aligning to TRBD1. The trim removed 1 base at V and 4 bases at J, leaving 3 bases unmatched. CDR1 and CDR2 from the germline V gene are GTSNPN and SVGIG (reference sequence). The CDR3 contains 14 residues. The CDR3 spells CAWSGQGARYGYTF. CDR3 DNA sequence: TGTGCCTGGAGTGGACAGGGGGCGCGCTATGGCTACACCTTC.